The 12 T cell receptor beta chains listed next were all sequenced from one sample in a study of cytomegalovirus exposure and HLA in healthy donors (dated by TCRdb to the late 2010s). The library was prepared using the immunoSEQ multiplex PCR assay. The multiplex PCR relied on a mix of 60 forward primers for TCR Vbeta segments and 13 reverse primers for TCR Jbeta segments. This immuneACCESS table, as held by TCRdb, lists in-frame sequences with V and J called but not all clones. Of the missing ones, under half trace to an unresolved V gene in checked studies; the others have no known cause. The sample's clone listing holds some 200,000 clones. The ten largest clones take up 0.74% of the sample. Sequenced sample: PBMCs. These receptors came from a boy aged 5-17 years in good health and CMV-seronegative.

The rearrangement joins TRBV5-6 to TRBJ2-7; D is possibly TRBD2 (6 bases). The CDR3 is 15 residues long. The germline V gene encodes CDR1 SGHDT and CDR2 YYEEEE. Deletions cut 3 bases from V and 0 bases from J, with 13 bases between. The CDR3 DNA reads as TGTGCCAGCAGCTGGAGGGTTGTTGGCTCCTACGAGCAGTACTTC. It specifies CASSWRVVGSYEQYF.

The genes are TRBV2 and TRBJ1-1; the D is unclear. The CDR3 contains 12 residues. Trimming took off 7 bases at V and 1 base at J, with 7 bases between the two ends. The germline V gene encodes CDR1 SNHLY and CDR2 FYNNEI. The CDR3 coding sequence is TGTGCCAGCAAAACAGCGAACACTGAAGCTTTCTTT. Its protein product is CASKTANTEAFF. The variable domain in full, with the rest retrieved from reference TRBV2 and TRBJ1-1, is EPEVTQTPSHQVTQMGQEVILRCVPISNHLYFYWYRQILGQKVEFLVSFYNNEISEKSEIFDDQFSVERPDGSNFTLKIRSTKLEDSAMYFCASKTANTEAFFGQGTRLTVV.

The chain links TRBV30 to TRBJ2-7, with a possible D match to TRBD1 (5 bases). Trimming cost V 0 bases and J 9 bases, with 15 bases left between them. The CDR3 is 13 residues long. Looked up from germline, CDR1 is GTSNPN and CDR2 is SVGIG (reference sequence). The CDR3: CAWSVIGAPGQYF. For the CDR3, the DNA is TGTGCCTGGAGTGTAATAGGGGCTCCAGGGCAGTACTTC. Drawing the rest from reference TRBV30 and TRBJ2-7, the complete variable domain is SQTIHQWPATLVQPVGSPLSLECTVEGTSNPNLYWYRQAAGRGLQLLFYSVGIGQISSEVPQNLSASRPQDRQFILSSKKLLLSDSGFYLCAWSVIGAPGQYFGPGTRLTVT.

The chain combines TRBV4-1 with TRBJ1-5, with 11 bases matching TRBD1. V shed 4 bases, J shed 6 bases, and the junction held 5 bases outside the gene matches. Germline CDR1 is MGHRA and CDR2 is YSYEKL. This CDR3 region has 15 residues. This chain's CDR3 is CASSLGQGAGQPQHF. CDR3 sequence (DNA): TGCGCCAGCAGCCTCGGACAGGGGGCGGGTCAGCCCCAGCATTTT.

The chain couples TRBV30 to TRBJ2-7; tentative D call: TRBD1 (6 bases). Trimming stripped 3 bases from V and 0 bases from J, with 21 bases between. Germline-derived CDR1 and CDR2 are GTSNPN and SVGIG (reference sequence). This CDR3 region has 17 residues. The DNA of the CDR3 is TGTGCCTGGAGCCCGGGATCGATCGGACAGCTCTCCTACGAGCAGTACTTC. Its protein product is CAWSPGSIGQLSYEQYF.

V and J are TRBV5-4 and TRBJ1-1, with a weak D call TRBD1 (5 bases). CDR1 SGHNT and CDR2 YYREEE come from the germline V gene (reference sequence). This CDR3 region has 16 residues. The V end was cut by 0 bases, the J end by 1 base, with 13 bases between. Here the CDR3 reads CASSLAGGSRNTEAFF. DNA of the CDR3: TGTGCCAGCAGCTTGGCCGGGGGTAGCCGGAACACTGAAGCTTTCTTT.

This rearrangement joins TRBV29-1 to TRBJ1-2; 7 positions match TRBD1. Germline CDR1 is SQVTM and CDR2 is ANQGSEA. This CDR3 region has 14 residues. J was trimmed by 7 bases and V by 6 bases; bases with no gene match: 14. CDR3 bases: TGCAGCGTCGCACGGGACAGTGGGTATGGTGGCTACACCTTC. Its protein product is CSVARDSGYGGYTF. The whole variable domain, filled in from reference TRBV29-1 and TRBJ1-2, reads SAVISQKPSRDICQRGTSLTIQCQVDSQVTMMFWYRQQPGQSLTLIATANQGSEATYESGFVIDKFPISRPNLTFSTLTVSNMSPEDSSIYLCSVARDSGYGGYTFGSGTRLTVV.

V is TRBV19 and J is TRBJ2-5, with TRBD1 as a possible D gene (6 bases). CDR3 length: 14 amino acids. Trimming left V 3 bases short and J 5 bases short, with 13 bases between. The V gene's germline CDR1 is LNHDA and CDR2 SQIVND (reference sequence). CDR3 amino acids: CASSMMGAWETQYF. DNA for the CDR3: TGTGCCAGTAGTATGATGGGGGCCTGGGAGACCCAGTACTTC.

V and J are TRBV7-9 and TRBJ1-2; D is ambiguous. Germline-derived CDR1 and CDR2 are SEHNR and FQNEAQ (reference sequence). The CDR3 is made up of 14 amino acids. Trimming removed 2 bases from V and 4 bases from J, with 11 bases in between. CDR3 amino acids: CASSLPRGSYGYTF. CDR3 nucleotide sequence: TGTGCCAGCAGCTTACCCCGCGGTTCCTATGGCTACACCTTC.

The CDR3 sequence is CASSIQGAVNSPLHF. The CDR3 DNA sequence: TGTGCCAGCAGTATTCAGGGGGCGGTGAATTCACCCCTCCACTTT. The chain couples TRBV25-1 to TRBJ1-6; 8 bases are shared with TRBD1. V lost 5 bases, J lost 7 bases, and 7 bases stayed unmatched. The length of the CDR3 is 15 residues. CDR1 and CDR2 (germline): MGHDK, SYGVNS.

The V and J genes are TRBV6-5 and TRBJ1-5, with a possible D match to TRBD1 (5 bases). The V end was cut by 8 bases, the J end by 3 bases, with 11 bases between. Germline CDR1 is MNHEY and CDR2 is SVGAGI. The CDR3 has 13 amino acids. The CDR3 protein is CASGGGSNQPQHF. The DNA for the CDR3 is TGTGCCAGCGGCGGGGGATCCAATCAGCCCCAGCATTTT.

The V call is TRBV10-3, the J call TRBJ2-1, with TRBD1 matching 10 bases. V shed 5 bases and J 8 bases; nucleotides not matched to a gene: 6. This CDR3 contains 14 residues. Germline CDR1 is ENHRY and CDR2 is SYGVKD. The CDR3: CAISSGQGMYEQFF. The CDR3 bases are TGTGCCATCAGTTCGGGACAGGGGATGTATGAGCAGTTCTTC.